The 27 T cell receptor beta chains in this list originate from one sample, sequenced in a study of T cell responses to AZD1222 COVID-19 vaccine. Generated by immunoSEQ multiplex PCR, the TCRdb table keeps only in-frame clones and is missing some. The table lists 26,000 or so clones, over 80% of them singletons, with roughly 8.1% in the top ten. Source: peripheral blood, taken 28 days after the second AZD1222 dose. Every receptor here comes from an adult who received the AZD1222 COVID-19 vaccine.

The genes are TRBV7-2 and TRBJ2-3, with a tentative D call TRBD1 (6 bases). V lost 7 bases and J 0 bases, leaving 11 bases between the germline ends. Germline values: CDR1 SGHTA, CDR2 FQGNSA. The CDR3 totals 14 residues. The CDR3 spells CASMPGQSTDTQYF. In nucleotides, the CDR3 is TGTGCCAGCATGCCGGGACAAAGCACAGATACGCAGTATTTT.

The chain recombines TRBV3-1 (or the pseudogene TRBV3-2) with TRBJ1-1; no clear D gene. The CDR3 has 15 residues. Trimming stripped 8 bases from V and 1 base from J, with 17 bases between. The germline gives CDR1 LGHDT, CDR2 YNNKEL (reference sequence). CDR3 region: CASHYATPENTEAFF. CDR3 bases: TGTGCCAGCCATTATGCGACTCCTGAGAACACTGAAGCTTTCTTT.

The chain combines TRBV10-3 with TRBJ2-1; D is undetermined. The CDR3 loop spans 11 amino acids. The V gene lost 4 bases and the J gene lost 6 bases, with 4 bases spanning the gap. Germline CDR1 ENHRY, CDR2 SYGVKD. The CDR3 DNA reads as TGTGCCATCAGTGCAGGCAATGAGCAGTTCTTC. It is translated as CAISAGNEQFF.

The chain is built from TRBV27 and TRBJ1-5; 7 bases align to TRBD1. CDR3 length: 15 residues. Looked up from germline, CDR1 is MNHEY and CDR2 is SMNVEV (reference sequence). Trimming removed 7 bases from V and 3 bases from J; junction bases left unmatched: 9. The CDR3 DNA reads TGTGCCAGCAAGCTTTGGGACAGCCTCAATCAGCCCCAGCATTTT. This gives the protein CASKLWDSLNQPQHF.

In its sample, this clone was seen once. The chain uses TRBV19 and TRBJ1-1, with 7 bases lining up with TRBD1. Germline V lookup: CDR1 LNHDA, CDR2 SQIVND (reference sequence). The CDR3 spans 13 residues. V lost 7 bases, J lost 4 bases, and 6 bases stayed unmatched. The CDR3: CASNPGQSTEAFF. CDR3 in DNA: TGTGCCAGTAATCCGGGACAGAGCACTGAAGCTTTCTTT.

The chain uses TRBV4-3 and TRBJ1-5; D is unclear. The CDR3 has 16 amino acids. CDR1 is LGHNA and CDR2 is YSLEER in the germline V gene. V lost 0 bases and J lost 3, with 12 bases in between. The CDR3 loop reads CASSQDLAYPNQPQHF. The CDR3 DNA reads as TGCGCCAGCAGCCAAGATCTGGCCTACCCCAATCAGCCCCAGCATTTT.

The chain combines TRBV10-3 with TRBJ2-3; 10 bases match TRBD2. Germline V CDR1 and CDR2: ENHRY, SYGVKD. This CDR3 has 16 residues. After removal of 4 bases from V and 2 bases from J, the junction contained 6 bases not matched to a gene. CDR3 nucleotides: TGTGCCATCAGTGGTGGCGGACTAGCGGTCACAGATACGCAGTATTTT. Its protein is CAISGGGLAVTDTQYF.

The chain carries TRBV7-3 and TRBJ2-2; D possibly corresponds to TRBD1 (5 bases). CDR1 SGHTA and CDR2 FQGTGA come from the germline V gene. There are 15 residues in the CDR3. Trimming left V 1 base short and J 6 bases short, with 12 bases between. CDR3 loop: CASSLSRDGPGELFF. In nucleotides, the CDR3 is TGTGCCAGCAGCTTAAGCAGGGATGGACCCGGGGAGCTGTTTTTT.

The rearrangement joins TRBV9 to TRBJ2-2; 9 bases match TRBD2. This CDR3 has 17 amino acids. J lost 5 bases, V lost 2 bases, and 10 bases had no gene match. Germline loops: CDR1 SGDLS, CDR2 YYNGEE. CDR3 loop: CASSVAGGPLGTGELFF. CDR3 sequence (DNA): TGTGCCAGCAGCGTTGCGGGAGGGCCGCTGGGAACCGGGGAGCTGTTTTTT.

The chain carries TRBV7-3 and TRBJ2-3; the match to TRBD1 covers 9 bases. This CDR3 region has 15 residues. Germline CDR1 is SGHTA and CDR2 is FQGTGA. V shed 0 bases and J 6 bases; nucleotides not matched to a gene: 4. The CDR3 region has the DNA TGTGCCAGCAGCTTAACTCCGGGACAGGGCGATACGCAGTATTTT. Amino acid sequence: CASSLTPGQGDTQYF.

The V call is TRBV9, the J call TRBJ1-2; 7 bases fit TRBD1. Germline CDR1 reads SGDLS; CDR2 reads YYNGEE. Trimming at V came to 4 bases and at J to 1 base, leaving 10 bases not matched to a gene. The CDR3 totals 16 residues. The DNA for the CDR3 is TGTGCCAGCAGCCCCCAGGGGGGACAGATTAACTATGGCTACACCTTC. Amino acids: CASSPQGGQINYGYTF.

The rearrangement joins TRBV15 to TRBJ2-7; 7 bases are shared with TRBD2. CDR3 length: 14 amino acids. Losses at the gene ends were 3 bases for V and 2 bases for J; bases not matched to a gene: 4. The V gene's germline CDR1 is LNHNV and CDR2 YYDKDF (reference sequence). The CDR3 sequence: CATSSKRGTYEQYF. The CDR3 DNA follows: TGTGCCACCAGCAGCAAGCGGGGTACCTACGAGCAGTACTTC.

This chain uses TRBV18 with TRBJ1-1; weak D call: TRBD1 (6 bases). V was shortened by 6 bases and J by 2 bases, with 22 bases between the two germline ends. The CDR3 contains 17 residues. Germline values: CDR1 KGHSH, CDR2 LQKENI. The CDR3 spells CASSPGDGWGFNTEAFF. The CDR3 nucleotides read TGTGCCAGCTCCCCAGGGGACGGCTGGGGATTTAACACTGAAGCTTTCTTT. Complete variable domain (other parts from reference TRBV18 and TRBJ1-1): NAGVMQNPRHLVRRRGQEARLRCSPMKGHSHVYWYRQLPEEGLKFMVYLQKENIIDESGMPKERFSAEFPKEGPSILRIQQVVRGDSAAYFCASSPGDGWGFNTEAFFGQGTRLTVV.

V gene TRBV27 combines with J gene TRBJ1-5; D might be TRBD1 (5 bases). Looked up from germline, CDR1 is MNHEY and CDR2 is SMNVEV (reference sequence). V gave up 6 bases and J gave up 7 bases, with 19 bases separating them. The CDR3 runs to 15 residues. CDR3 loop: CASSRGTSVRQPQHF. Here the CDR3 DNA reads TGTGCCAGCAGCCGGGGGACGAGTGTGAGACAGCCCCAGCATTTT.

The V and J genes are TRBV5-5 and TRBJ1-1; D unclear. Trimming took off 0 bases at V and 6 bases at J, with 15 bases between the two ends. CDR1 SGHKS and CDR2 YYEKEE come from the germline V gene (reference sequence). The CDR3 is 15 residues long. This CDR3 reads CASSLADRDYAEAFF. The CDR3, as DNA: TGTGCCAGCAGCTTGGCGGATAGAGATTACGCTGAAGCTTTCTTT.

Written as DNA, the CDR3 is TGTGCCAGCAGCTCGCGACCGGACAACTCCTACGAGCAGTACTTC. This gives the protein CASSSRPDNSYEQYF. The chain uses TRBV7-8 and TRBJ2-7; maybe TRBD1 (5 bases). V was trimmed by 4 bases and J by 0 bases, leaving 13 bases between them. The CDR3 loop spans 15 amino acids. CDR1 and CDR2 (germline): SGHVS, FQNEAQ.

This rearrangement joins TRBV4-3 to TRBJ2-1; D not resolved. Germline V gene sequence: CDR1 LGHNA, CDR2 YSLEER. The germline V and J ends were trimmed by 0 bases and 2 bases, with 11 bases remaining between them. This CDR3 region has 16 residues. CDR3 nucleotide sequence: TGCGCCAGCAGCCAAGAGCACCAGCAGGCCTACAATGAGCAGTTCTTC. It specifies CASSQEHQQAYNEQFF.

V usage is TRBV19 and J usage is TRBJ1-5; D may be TRBD1 (5 bases). This CDR3 comprises 12 residues. V lost 8 bases and J lost 9, with 14 bases in between. Germline V gene lookup returns CDR1 LNHDA and CDR2 SQIVND (reference sequence). CDR3 region: CASSTEGMPQHF. The CDR3 bases are TGTGCCAGTTCGACAGAGGGGATGCCCCAGCATTTT.

The V gene is TRBV24-1, the J gene TRBJ2-1; D possibly corresponds to TRBD1 (6 bases). The length of the CDR3 is 13 residues. From germline, CDR1 is KGHDR and CDR2 SFDVKD. V gave up 10 bases and J gave up 7 bases, with 16 bases separating them. CDR3 loop: CATQGPGQNEQFF. For the CDR3, the DNA is TGTGCCACACAGGGCCCGGGCCAAAATGAGCAGTTCTTC.

The rearrangement joins TRBV27 to TRBJ2-7, with 8 nucleotides matching TRBD2. Germline V gene lookup returns CDR1 MNHEY and CDR2 SMNVEV (reference sequence). This CDR3 spans 15 amino acids. The V segment lost 6 bases and the J segment 0 bases; nucleotides outside the gene matches: 7. The CDR3 region has the DNA TGTGCCAGCAGCGGGCGACTAGCGAGCTCCTACGAGCAGTACTTC. It encodes CASSGRLASSYEQYF.

The chain links TRBV7-2 to TRBJ1-5, with D possibly being TRBD1 (5 bases). With 2 bases removed from V and 4 bases from J, the gap between germline ends came to 12 bases. The V gene's germline CDR1 is SGHTA and CDR2 FQGNSA. This CDR3 comprises 15 residues. Written as DNA, the CDR3 is TGTGCCAGCAGCTTACGACCAGGGCTTAATCAGCCCCAGCATTTT. This sequence encodes CASSLRPGLNQPQHF.

CDR3 protein: CARSLVSNRGSTGELFF. The CDR3, as DNA: TGTGCCAGAAGCTTAGTATCGAACAGGGGGAGCACCGGGGAGCTGTTTTTT. V usage is TRBV7-5 and J usage is TRBJ2-2; the table calls TRBD1, which could not be checked here. TRBV7-5 is a pseudogene locus. The CDR3 contains 17 residues.

The chain is built from TRBV2 and TRBJ1-5; D gene unclear. The CDR3 loop spans 15 amino acids. The ends were cut back, 0 bases at V and 0 bases at J, with 6 bases in the middle. CDR1 is SNHLY and CDR2 is FYNNEI in the germline V gene. This CDR3 is CASSEARYSNQPQHF. As DNA, the CDR3 is TGTGCCAGCAGTGAAGCCCGATATAGCAATCAGCCCCAGCATTTT.

The CDR3 DNA sequence: TGTGCCAGCAGAGGGACCTCGCAGGGCTATGGCTACACCTTC. Translating it yields CASRGTSQGYGYTF. This chain uses TRBV27 with TRBJ1-2, with D possibly being TRBD1 (5 bases). Germline V gene lookup returns CDR1 MNHEY and CDR2 SMNVEV (reference sequence). This CDR3 has 14 amino acids. V lost 6 bases and J 4 bases, leaving 15 bases between the germline ends.

The chain couples TRBV5-4 to TRBJ1-2; TRBD1 might be the D (6 bases). Trimming removed 2 bases at V and 3 bases at J, with 11 bases between. From germline, CDR1 is SGHNT and CDR2 YYREEE (reference sequence). The CDR3 has 14 residues. The CDR3 region is CASSLTGRDYGYTF. The CDR3 DNA reads as TGTGCCAGCAGCTTAACAGGGAGGGACTATGGCTACACCTTC.

The genes are TRBV2 and TRBJ2-1; D unclear. Trimming pared 8 bases from V and 8 bases from J, leaving 10 bases between. The CDR3 consists of 11 residues. CDR1 and CDR2 (germline): SNHLY, FYNNEI. CDR3 region: CASGSDDEQFF. The CDR3 nucleotides read TGTGCCAGCGGGTCAGATGATGAGCAGTTCTTC.

The CDR3 protein is CASSYLPPGSATGNTIYF. CDR3 nucleotide sequence: TGTGCCAGCAGTTATCTCCCCCCCGGCAGCGCCACTGGAAACACCATATATTTT. The rearrangement links TRBV6-2 or TRBV6-3 to TRBJ1-3; D gene unclear. Trimming left V 3 bases short and J 2 bases short, with 20 bases between. Germline CDR1 is MNHEY and CDR2 is SVGEGT. CDR3 size: 18 residues.